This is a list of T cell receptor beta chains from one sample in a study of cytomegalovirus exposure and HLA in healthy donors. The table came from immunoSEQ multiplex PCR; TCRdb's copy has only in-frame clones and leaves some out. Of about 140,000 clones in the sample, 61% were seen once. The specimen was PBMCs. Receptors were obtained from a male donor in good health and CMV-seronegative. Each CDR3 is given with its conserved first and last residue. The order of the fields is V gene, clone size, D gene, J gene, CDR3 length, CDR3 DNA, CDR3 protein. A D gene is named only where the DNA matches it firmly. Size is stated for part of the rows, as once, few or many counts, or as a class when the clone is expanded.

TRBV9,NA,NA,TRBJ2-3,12,TGTGCCAGCAGCGTGGGCTCAGATACGCAGTATTTT,CASSVGSDTQYF
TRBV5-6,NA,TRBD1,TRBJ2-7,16,TGTGCCAGCAGCTTGTCCCCGGGACAGGGTTACGACGAGCAGTACTTC,CASSLSPGQGYDEQYF
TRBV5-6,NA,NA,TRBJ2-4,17,TGTGCCAGCAGCTTGGCCCCAGGGACTCTAGCCAAAAACATTCAGTACTTC,CASSLAPGTLAKNIQYF
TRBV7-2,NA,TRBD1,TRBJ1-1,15,TGTGCCAGCAGCCGAACCGGGACAGGGATCCCTGAAGCTTTCTTT,CASSRTGTGIPEAFF
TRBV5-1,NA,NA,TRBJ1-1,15,TGCGCCAGCAGCTTGGGGGGGACATCGGACACTGAAGCTTTCTTT,CASSLGGTSDTEAFF
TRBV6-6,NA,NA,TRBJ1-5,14,TGTGCCAGCAGTTACTCGTATAGCAATCAGCCCCAGCATTTT,CASSYSYSNQPQHF
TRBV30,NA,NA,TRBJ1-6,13,TGTGCCTGGAAGGGAGGGTTTAATTCACCCCTCCACTTT,CAWKGGFNSPLHF
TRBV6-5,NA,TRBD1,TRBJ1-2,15,TGTGCCAGCAGTTACTTTGGACAGGGTAACTATGGCTACACCTTC,CASSYFGQGNYGYTF
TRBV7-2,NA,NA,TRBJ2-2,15,TGTGCCAGCAGCTCTCCTTTCTCGAACACCGGGGAGCTGTTTTTT,CASSSPFSNTGELFF
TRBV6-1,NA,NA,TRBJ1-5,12,TGTGCCAGCTTGGGGGGGGGTCAGCCCCAGCATTTT,CASLGGGQPQHF
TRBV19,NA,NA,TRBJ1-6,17,TGTGCCAGTAGTATAGCAGACAGTCCCATCTCTTTTGCACCCCTCCACTTT,CASSIADSPISFAPLHF
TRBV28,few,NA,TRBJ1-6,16,TGTGCCAGCAGTCCTGTGGGTTATGGAGTCCATTCACCCCTCCACTTT,CASSPVGYGVHSPLHF
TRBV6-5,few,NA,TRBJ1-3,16,TGTGCCAGCAGTTACTCATTGATCAGGGCTAGAAACACCATATATTTT,CASSYSLIRARNTIYF
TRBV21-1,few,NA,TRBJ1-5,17,TGTGCCAGCAGCAAAGAGGGAGGACAGGGGCTACATCAGCCCCAGCATTTT,CASSKEGGQGLHQPQHF
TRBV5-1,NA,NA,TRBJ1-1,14,TGCGCCAGCAGCTTACAGAGATCGAACACTGAAGCTCTCTTT,CASSLQRSNTEALF
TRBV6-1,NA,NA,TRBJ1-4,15,TGTGCCAGCAGTGAAGCGGGGGCGCAAGTCGGGTTTCTGTTTTTT,CASSEAGAQVGFLFF
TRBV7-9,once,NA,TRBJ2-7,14,TGTGCCAGCACCTCCCACGGGGTCAACTACGAGCAGTACTTC,CASTSHGVNYEQYF
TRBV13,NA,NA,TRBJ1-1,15,TGTGCCAGCAGCACCTCAGGGGCGGGTCGCACTGAAGCTTTCTTT,CASSTSGAGRTEAFF
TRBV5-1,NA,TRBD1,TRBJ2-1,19,TGCGCCAGCAGCCCTTCGGGTGTTGGGGCAGGGGGCGCGAGCAATGAGCAGTTCTTC,CASSPSGVGAGGASNEQFF
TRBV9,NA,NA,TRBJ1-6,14,TGTGCCAGCAGCAGAGGTCAGGGTATCTCACCCCTCCACTTT,CASSRGQGISPLHF
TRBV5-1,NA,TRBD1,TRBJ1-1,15,TGCGCCAGCAGCTTGGGCGACAGGGGGCACACTGAAGCTTTCTTT,CASSLGDRGHTEAFF
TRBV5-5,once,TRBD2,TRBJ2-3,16,TGTGCCAGCATCCTGGGACTAGCGGGGCCTGGGGATACGCAGTATTTT,CASILGLAGPGDTQYF
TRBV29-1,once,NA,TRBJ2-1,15,TGCAGCGTGGAGACAGTCCCAAGCTCCTACAATGAGCAGTTCTTC,CSVETVPSSYNEQFF
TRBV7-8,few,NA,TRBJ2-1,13,TGTGCCAGCAGCAATGCAGCGGAAATTGAGCAGTTCTTC,CASSNAAEIEQFF
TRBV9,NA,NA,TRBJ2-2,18,TGTGCCAGCAGCGTAGGGTTCGGTAGCTTTAGCTTCACCGGGGAGCTGTTTTTT,CASSVGFGSFSFTGELFF
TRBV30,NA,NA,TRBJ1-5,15,TGTGCCTGGAGTGGGCCGGGATATAGCAATCAGCCCCAGCATTTT,CAWSGPGYSNQPQHF
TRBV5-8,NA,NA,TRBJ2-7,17,TGTGCCAGCAGCTTGAGTATCGGAGCAGATGTCGGCTACGAGCAGTACTTC,CASSLSIGADVGYEQYF
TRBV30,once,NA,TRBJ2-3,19,TGTGCCTGGAGTGTACGAAGAGTTTTTGGCCCGGGGGGCGAGGATACGCAGTATTTT,CAWSVRRVFGPGGEDTQYF
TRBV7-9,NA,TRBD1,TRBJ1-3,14,TGTGCCAGCACCAGGGGGCTAGAAGGAAACACCATATATTTT,CASTRGLEGNTIYF
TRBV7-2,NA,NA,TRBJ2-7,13,TGTGCCAGCAGCTCGTGGGGGGTCTACGAGCAGTACTTC,CASSSWGVYEQYF
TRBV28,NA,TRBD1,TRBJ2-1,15,TGTGCCAGCAGTAAGCCGGGACAGGGACATCGTGAGCAGTTCTTC,CASSKPGQGHREQFF
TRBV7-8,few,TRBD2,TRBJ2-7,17,TGTGCCAGCAGCCCAAGGGGCCCCCTAGCGGGGGGTTACGAGCAGTACTTC,CASSPRGPLAGGYEQYF
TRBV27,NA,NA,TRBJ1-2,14,TGTGCCAGCAGTTTTCGGACAGATCCTCCCGGCTACACCTTC,CASSFRTDPPGYTF
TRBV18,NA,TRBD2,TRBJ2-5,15,TGTGCCAGCTCACCACAAGCGGGGTTGGAAGAGACCCAGTACTTC,CASSPQAGLEETQYF
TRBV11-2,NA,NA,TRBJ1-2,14,TGTGCCAGCAGCCTAGGACAGTCTAACTATGGCTACACCTTC,CASSLGQSNYGYTF
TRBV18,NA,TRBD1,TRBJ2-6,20,TGTGCCAGCTCACCAAGGGCTACCGGGACAGGCATCTCTGGGGCCAACGTCCTGACTTTC,CASSPRATGTGISGANVLTF